Following are 14 T cell receptor beta chains from one sample sequenced in a study of blood T cell repertoires in COVID-19. Sequenced by immunoSEQ multiplex PCR; TCRdb stores in-frame clones only, minus some. Found here are 220,000 or so clones, 90% of them singletons; the top ten hold over 12%. Specimen: PBMCs or T cells enriched from blood (not recorded which). These receptors were taken from a man in his thirties or forties who had been exposed to COVID-19.

The rearrangement links TRBV7-8 to TRBJ1-6, with TRBD1 identical over 8 bases. The CDR3 consists of 18 residues. The germline V gene has CDR1 SGHVS and CDR2 FQNEAQ. Trimming removed 1 base from V and 7 bases from J; junction bases left unmatched: 12. CDR3 nucleotides: TGTGCCAGCAGCTTAGTTCTCGGTCAGGGGGCGAGAAATTCACCCCTCCACTTT. It yields the protein CASSLVLGQGARNSPLHF.

Written as DNA, the CDR3 is TGTGCCAGCAGTGAGGATAGCGGGGGCCTATCCTACAATGAGCAGTTCTTC. Protein: CASSEDSGGLSYNEQFF. The chain links TRBV2 to TRBJ2-1; TRBD2 matches 9 bases. Germline CDR1 and CDR2: SNHLY and FYNNEI. V dropped 3 bases and J dropped 1; count of bases not matched to a gene: 7. This CDR3 has 17 amino acids.

The chain combines TRBV6-1 with TRBJ1-2; no clear D gene. CDR3 length equals 14 residues. V was shortened by 3 bases and J by 11 bases, with 19 bases between the two germline ends. Germline V gives CDR1 MNHNS, CDR2 SASEGT. The CDR3, as DNA: TGTGCCAGCAGTGACAACCTGGGAGCTGGAGAATACACCTTC. This translates into CASSDNLGAGEYTF.

This sequence joins TRBV7-6 and TRBJ2-1; 11 bases align to TRBD2. Germline V lookup: CDR1 SGHVS, CDR2 FNYEAQ. J gave up 1 base and V 4 bases, and 15 bases lay outside the gene matches. The CDR3 is 20 residues long. CDR3 nucleotides: TGTGCCAGCAGCTCCCCTCAACCGGGACTAGCGGCCAAATCCTACAATGAGCAGTTCTTC. This codes for CASSSPQPGLAAKSYNEQFF.

V gene TRBV4-3 combines with J gene TRBJ2-3; D not resolved. CDR1 LGHNA and CDR2 YSLEER come from the germline V gene. V was trimmed by 2 bases and J by 5 bases, leaving 11 bases between them. There are 14 residues in the CDR3. CDR3 bases: TGCGCCAGCAGCCAAAGTGCCTTCGGAGATACGCAGTATTTT. Its protein product is CASSQSAFGDTQYF.

In its sample, this clone was seen once. J is TRBJ2-7 and V is TRBV28; a weak D match, TRBD1 (6 bases). CDR1 MDHEN and CDR2 SYDVKM come from the germline V gene. Trimming left V 6 bases short and J 6 bases short, with 12 bases between. CDR3 length: 12 residues. CDR3 in DNA: TGTGCCAGCAGACAGGGTAGGGGCGAGCAGTACTTC. This encodes CASRQGRGEQYF. The variable domain in full, with the rest retrieved from reference TRBV28 and TRBJ2-7, is DVKVTQSSRYLVKRTGEKVFLECVQDMDHENMFWYRQDPGLGLRLIYFSYDVKMKEKGDIPEGYSVSREKKERFSLILESASTNQTSMYLCASRQGRGEQYFGPGTRLTVT.

The chain uses TRBV12-3 or TRBV12-4 and TRBJ2-5, with D maybe TRBD1 (5 bases). This CDR3 spans 13 amino acids. Deletions cut 2 bases from V and 4 bases from J, with 8 bases between. CDR3 nucleotide sequence: TGTGCCAGCAGTTTAACAGGCCTAGAGACCCAGTACTTC. Its translation is CASSLTGLETQYF.

The chain recombines TRBV3-1 (or the pseudogene TRBV3-2) with TRBJ2-2; 14 nucleotides align to TRBD2. Per the germline V gene, CDR1 is LGHDT and CDR2 is YNNKEL (reference sequence). Trimming cost V 6 bases and J 5 bases; bases outside gene matches: 14. The CDR3 runs 19 residues. The DNA for the CDR3 is TGTGCCAGCAGACGGACTAGCGGGGGGCTTCCAGGCCGTACCGGGGAGCTGTTTTTT. It yields the protein CASRRTSGGLPGRTGELFF.

The J gene is TRBJ1-2, the V gene TRBV19; D is unclear. Germline lookup yields CDR1 LNHDA and CDR2 SQIVND (reference sequence). This CDR3 contains 12 residues. With 6 bases removed from V and 3 bases from J, the gap between germline ends came to 8 bases. DNA of the CDR3: TGTGCCAGTAGCCGCGGGGACTATGGCTACACCTTC. This gives the protein CASSRGDYGYTF. The full variable domain, in which reference TRBV19 and TRBJ1-2 provide the parts outside the CDR3, is DGGITQSPKYLFRKEGQNVTLSCEQNLNHDAMYWYRQDPGQGLRLIYYSQIVNDFQKGDIAEGYSVSREKKESFPLTVTSAQKNPTAFYLCASSRGDYGYTFGSGTRLTVV.

The gene calls are TRBV5-1 and TRBJ1-5; the match to TRBD1 covers 8 bases. After removal of 3 bases from V and 4 bases from J, the junction contained 3 bases not matched to a gene. CDR1 and CDR2 from the germline V gene are SGHRS and YFSETQ. This CDR3 has 14 residues. The CDR3 nucleotides read TGCGCCAGCAGCTCCAGACAGGGGAATCAGCCCCAGCATTTT. It is translated as CASSSRQGNQPQHF.

Notes on this clone: Other DNA variants within this sample encode the same CDR3. The chain recombines TRBV9 with TRBJ1-2; TRBD1 matches at 7 bases. Germline values: CDR1 SGDLS, CDR2 YYNGEE. Unmatched junction bases numbered 2, after V lost 2 bases and J lost 1 base. This CDR3 has 14 amino acids. The CDR3 loop is CASSVGTDNYGYTF. The CDR3 DNA sequence: TGTGCCAGCAGCGTCGGGACAGATAACTATGGCTACACCTTC.

The chain employs TRBV11-2 and TRBJ1-3; TRBD1 matches 8 bases. Germline trimming cut 4 bases from V and 3 bases from J; bases unmatched to any gene: 2. Looked up from germline, CDR1 is SGHAT and CDR2 is FQNNGV. The CDR3 length is 14 residues. CDR3 coding DNA: TGTGCCAGCAGCTGGACAGGGAATGGAAACACCATATATTTT. Encoded protein: CASSWTGNGNTIYF.

The chain combines TRBV7-9 with TRBJ2-4; maybe TRBD1 (6 bases). CDR3 length: 14 amino acids. Germline CDR1 reads SEHNR; CDR2 reads FQNEAQ (reference sequence). V was clipped by 6 bases and J by 8 bases, with 17 bases between them. CDR3 nucleotides: TGTGCCAGCAGTCGAGGGGGAAGTCGGGACATTCAGTACTTC. Residues: CASSRGGSRDIQYF.

The rearrangement links TRBV14 to TRBJ1-6; weak D call: TRBD1 (6 bases). Germline assignment: CDR1 SGHDN and CDR2 FVKESK. V was clipped by 4 bases and J by 5 bases, with 9 bases between them. The CDR3 consists of 14 residues. CDR3 residues: CASSLRTDNSPLHF. CDR3 nucleotides: TGTGCCAGCAGCCTACGGACAGATAATTCACCCCTCCACTTT.